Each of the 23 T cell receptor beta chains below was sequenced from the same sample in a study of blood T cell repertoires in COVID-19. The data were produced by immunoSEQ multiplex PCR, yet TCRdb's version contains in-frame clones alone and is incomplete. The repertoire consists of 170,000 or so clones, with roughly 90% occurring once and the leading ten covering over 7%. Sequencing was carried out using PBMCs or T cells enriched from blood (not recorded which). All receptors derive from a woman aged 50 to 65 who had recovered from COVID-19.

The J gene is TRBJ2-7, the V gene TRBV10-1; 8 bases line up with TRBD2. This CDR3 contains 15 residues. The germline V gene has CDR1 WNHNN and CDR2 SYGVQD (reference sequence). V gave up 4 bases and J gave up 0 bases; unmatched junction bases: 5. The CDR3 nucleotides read TGCGCCAGCAGTGTGGGAAGCGGGAGCTCCTACGAGCAGTACTTC. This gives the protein CASSVGSGSSYEQYF.

The CDR3: CASSIRISASYEQYF. Written as DNA, the CDR3 is TGTGCCAGTAGTATCAGGATATCGGCTTCCTACGAGCAGTACTTC. The chain is built from TRBV19 and TRBJ2-7; D is ambiguous. Germline V gene lookup returns CDR1 LNHDA and CDR2 SQIVND (reference sequence). The V end lost 3 bases, the J end lost 1 base, and 13 bases lay between the germline ends. The CDR3 extends over 15 amino acids.

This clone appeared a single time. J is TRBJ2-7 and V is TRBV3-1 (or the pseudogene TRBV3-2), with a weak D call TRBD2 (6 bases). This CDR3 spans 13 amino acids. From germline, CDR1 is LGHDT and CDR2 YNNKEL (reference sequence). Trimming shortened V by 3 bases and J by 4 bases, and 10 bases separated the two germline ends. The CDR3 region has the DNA TGTGCCAGCAGCCAGTGGGGGGAATACGAGCAGTACTTC. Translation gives CASSQWGEYEQYF.

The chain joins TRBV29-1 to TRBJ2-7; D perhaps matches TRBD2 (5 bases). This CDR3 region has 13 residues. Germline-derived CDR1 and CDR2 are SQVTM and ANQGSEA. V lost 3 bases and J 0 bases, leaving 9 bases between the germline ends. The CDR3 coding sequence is TGCAGCGTTGAGCGGGTTGGCTCCTACGAGCAGTACTTC. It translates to CSVERVGSYEQYF.

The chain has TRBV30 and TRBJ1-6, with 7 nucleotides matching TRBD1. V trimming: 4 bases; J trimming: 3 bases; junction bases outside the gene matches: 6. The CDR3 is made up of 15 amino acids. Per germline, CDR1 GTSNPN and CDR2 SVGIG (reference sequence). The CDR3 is CAWTWDSLYNSPLHF. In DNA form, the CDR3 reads TGTGCCTGGACCTGGGACAGCCTCTATAATTCACCCCTCCACTTT. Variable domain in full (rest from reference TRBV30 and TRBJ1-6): SQTIHQWPATLVQPVGSPLSLECTVEGTSNPNLYWYRQAAGRGLQLLFYSVGIGQISSEVPQNLSASRPQDRQFILSSKKLLLSDSGFYLCAWTWDSLYNSPLHFGNGTRLTVT.

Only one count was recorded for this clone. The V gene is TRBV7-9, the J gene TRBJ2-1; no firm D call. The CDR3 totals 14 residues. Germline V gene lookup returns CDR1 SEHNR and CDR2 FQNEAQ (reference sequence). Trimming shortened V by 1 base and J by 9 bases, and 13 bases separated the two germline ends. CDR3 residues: CASSLEVSIAEQFF. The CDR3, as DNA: TGTGCCAGCAGCTTAGAAGTTAGCATCGCTGAGCAGTTCTTC.

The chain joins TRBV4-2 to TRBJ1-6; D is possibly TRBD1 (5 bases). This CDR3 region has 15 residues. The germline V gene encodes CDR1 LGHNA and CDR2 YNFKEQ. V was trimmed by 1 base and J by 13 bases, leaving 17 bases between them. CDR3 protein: CASSQVVQAGLPLHF. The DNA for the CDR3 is TGTGCCAGCAGCCAAGTGGTACAGGCCGGTTTGCCCCTCCACTTT.

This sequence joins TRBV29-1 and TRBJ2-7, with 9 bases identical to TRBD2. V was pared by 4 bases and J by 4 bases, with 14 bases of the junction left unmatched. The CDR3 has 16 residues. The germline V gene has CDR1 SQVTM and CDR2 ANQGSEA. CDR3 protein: CSVAVSGSLVSYEQYF. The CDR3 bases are TGCAGCGTTGCTGTTAGCGGGAGTTTAGTTTCGTACGAGCAGTACTTC.

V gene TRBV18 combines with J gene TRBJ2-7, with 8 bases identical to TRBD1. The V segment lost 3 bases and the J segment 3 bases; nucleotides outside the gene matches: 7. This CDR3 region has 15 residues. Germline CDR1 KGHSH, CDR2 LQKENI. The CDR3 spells CASSPPQGTGYEQYF. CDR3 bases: TGTGCCAGCTCACCGCCACAGGGGACAGGCTACGAGCAGTACTTC. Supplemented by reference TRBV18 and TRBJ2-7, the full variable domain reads NAGVMQNPRHLVRRRGQEARLRCSPMKGHSHVYWYRQLPEEGLKFMVYLQKENIIDESGMPKERFSAEFPKEGPSILRIQQVVRGDSAAYFCASSPPQGTGYEQYFGPGTRLTVT.

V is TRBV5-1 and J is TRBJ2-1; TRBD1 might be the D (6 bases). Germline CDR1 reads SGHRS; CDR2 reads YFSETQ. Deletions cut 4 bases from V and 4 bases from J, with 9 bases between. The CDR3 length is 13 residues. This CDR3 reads CASSLGQYNEQFF. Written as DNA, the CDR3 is TGCGCCAGCAGCCTCGGACAGTACAATGAGCAGTTCTTC.

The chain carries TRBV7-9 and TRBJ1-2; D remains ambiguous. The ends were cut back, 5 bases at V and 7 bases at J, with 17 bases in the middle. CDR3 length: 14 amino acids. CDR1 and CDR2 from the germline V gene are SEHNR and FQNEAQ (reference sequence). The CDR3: CASSQEGRTRGYTF. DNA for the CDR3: TGTGCCAGCAGCCAAGAGGGCAGGACTCGTGGCTACACCTTC.

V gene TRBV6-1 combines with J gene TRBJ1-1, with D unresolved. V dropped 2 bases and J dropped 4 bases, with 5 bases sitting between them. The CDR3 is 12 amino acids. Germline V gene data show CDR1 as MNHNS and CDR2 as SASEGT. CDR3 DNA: TGTGCCAGCAGTGAACGTTTCACTGAAGCTTTCTTT. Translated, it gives CASSERFTEAFF.

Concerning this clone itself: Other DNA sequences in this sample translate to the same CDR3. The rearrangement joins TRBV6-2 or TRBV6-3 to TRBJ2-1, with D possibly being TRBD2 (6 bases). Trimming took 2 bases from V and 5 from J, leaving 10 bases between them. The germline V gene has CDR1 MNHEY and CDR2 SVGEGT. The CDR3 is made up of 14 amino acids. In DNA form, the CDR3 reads TGTGCCAGCAGTTACGGGGGAGGAAACAATGAGCAGTTCTTC. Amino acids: CASSYGGGNNEQFF.

DNA of the CDR3: TGCGCCAGCAGCTTGGCGTTGGGGCACAATAATGAGCAGTTCTTC. As protein: CASSLALGHNNEQFF. The chain is built from TRBV5-1 and TRBJ2-1; tentative D call: TRBD1 (5 bases). CDR1 and CDR2 from the germline V gene are SGHRS and YFSETQ. Trimming shortened V by 0 bases and J by 7 bases, and 14 bases separated the two germline ends. This CDR3 has 15 amino acids.

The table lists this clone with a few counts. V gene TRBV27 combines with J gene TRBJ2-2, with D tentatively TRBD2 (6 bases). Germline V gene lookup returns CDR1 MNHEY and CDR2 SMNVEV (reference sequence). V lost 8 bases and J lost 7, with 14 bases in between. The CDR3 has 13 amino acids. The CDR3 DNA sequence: TGTGCCAGCGCCGACGGAGGGTTCGGGGAGCTGTTTTTT. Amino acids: CASADGGFGELFF.

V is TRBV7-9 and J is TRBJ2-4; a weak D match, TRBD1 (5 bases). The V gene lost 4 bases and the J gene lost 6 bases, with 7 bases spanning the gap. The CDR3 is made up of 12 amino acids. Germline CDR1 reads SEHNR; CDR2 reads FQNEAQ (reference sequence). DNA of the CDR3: TGTGCCAGCAGCTCCGACAGAAACATTCAGTACTTC. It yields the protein CASSSDRNIQYF.

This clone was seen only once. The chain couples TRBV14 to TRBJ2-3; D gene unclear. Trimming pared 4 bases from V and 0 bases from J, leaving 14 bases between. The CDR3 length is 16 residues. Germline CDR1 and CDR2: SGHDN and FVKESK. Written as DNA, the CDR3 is TGTGCCAGCAGCCCCCGATGGCTTCCAAGCACAGATACGCAGTATTTT. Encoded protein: CASSPRWLPSTDTQYF.

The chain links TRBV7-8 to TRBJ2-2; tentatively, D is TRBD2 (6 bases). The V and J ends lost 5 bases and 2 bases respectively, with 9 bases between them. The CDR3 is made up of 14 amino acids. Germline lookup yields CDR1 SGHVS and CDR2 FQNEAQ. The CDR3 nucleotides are TGTGCCAGCAGCCCGGGGACTAACACCGGGGAGCTGTTTTTT. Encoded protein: CASSPGTNTGELFF.

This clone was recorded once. This CDR3 is CASRLRGFRGGKLFF. The CDR3 DNA sequence: TGTGCCAGCAGGTTGAGGGGTTTTCGAGGTGGAAAACTGTTTTTT. This chain joins TRBV5-6 and TRBJ1-4; weak D call: TRBD1 (5 bases). Germline CDR1 is SGHDT and CDR2 is YYEEEE. The V end was cut by 5 bases, the J end by 10 bases, with 21 bases between. The CDR3 runs 15 residues.

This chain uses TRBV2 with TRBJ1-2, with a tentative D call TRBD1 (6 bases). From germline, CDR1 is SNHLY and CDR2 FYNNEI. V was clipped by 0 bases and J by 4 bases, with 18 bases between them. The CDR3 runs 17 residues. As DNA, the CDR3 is TGTGCCAGCAGTGAAGCAATCCGGCAGGGGAGTGGCTATGGCTACACCTTC. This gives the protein CASSEAIRQGSGYGYTF. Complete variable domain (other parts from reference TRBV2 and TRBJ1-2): EPEVTQTPSHQVTQMGQEVILRCVPISNHLYFYWYRQILGQKVEFLVSFYNNEISEKSEIFDDQFSVERPDGSNFTLKIRSTKLEDSAMYFCASSEAIRQGSGYGYTFGSGTRLTVV.

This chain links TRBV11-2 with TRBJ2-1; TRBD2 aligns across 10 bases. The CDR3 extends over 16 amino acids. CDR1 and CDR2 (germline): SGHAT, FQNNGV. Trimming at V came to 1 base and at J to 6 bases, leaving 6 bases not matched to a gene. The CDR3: CASSLGLAGVANEQFF. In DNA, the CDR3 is TGTGCCAGCAGCTTAGGGCTAGCGGGAGTTGCCAATGAGCAGTTCTTC. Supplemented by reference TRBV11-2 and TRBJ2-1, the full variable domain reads EAGVAQSPRYKIIEKRQSVAFWCNPISGHATLYWYQQILGQGPKLLIQFQNNGVVDDSQLPKDRFSAERLKGVDSTLKIQPAKLEDSAVYLCASSLGLAGVANEQFFGPGTRLTVL.

Written as DNA, the CDR3 is TGTGCCAGCAGCTTAGCGAAAACAGGGTTTATCGATGGCTACACCTTC. Translating gives CASSLAKTGFIDGYTF. The chain couples TRBV7-9 to TRBJ1-2, with D possibly matching TRBD1 (6 bases). This CDR3 has 16 residues. Germline V lookup: CDR1 SEHNR, CDR2 FQNEAQ (reference sequence). The V and J ends lost 0 bases and 6 bases respectively, with 17 bases between them.

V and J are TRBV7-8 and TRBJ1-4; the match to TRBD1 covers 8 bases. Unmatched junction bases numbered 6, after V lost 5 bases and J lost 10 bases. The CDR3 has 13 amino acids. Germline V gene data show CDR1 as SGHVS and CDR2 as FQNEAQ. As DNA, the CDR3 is TGTGCCAGCAGCCCGCGAGACAGGGGAAAACTGTTTTTT. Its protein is CASSPRDRGKLFF.